There are a few counts of the clone carrying this T cell receptor (beta chain). The antigen is unknown. The same CDR3 also results from other DNA sequences found in this sample. Participants comprised healthy donors of bone marrow. This sample stems from a study of cytomegalovirus exposure and HLA in healthy donors. PCR primers comprised 60 Vbeta and 13 Jbeta primers. In the authors' workflow: Later analysis identified 80 million to 85 million unique TCR beta chains, 10 million to 12 million shared. Sequencing was performed with immunoSEQ multiplex PCR; in TCRdb, only in-frame clones are kept and a portion is missing. V and J calls and clone size come straight from that table; D and trimming were deduced from the DNA. The table lists 100,000 to 150,000 clones, approximately 8.8% of them singletons. General study findings and limits: For most TCR sequences rarity was the rule, although some public TCRs occurred in many donors. Sequencing had likely introduced a cluster of highly shared sequence variants as an artifact.

The CDR3 spans 16 residues. Per the germline V gene, CDR1 is MRHNA and CDR2 is SNTAGT. V dropped 0 bases and J dropped 2; count of bases not matched to a gene: 3. This clonotype was obtained from a man in his forties in good health and CMV-seronegative. The sample taken for sequencing was PBMCs. The genes are TRBV6-4 and TRBJ2-3, with 9 positions matching TRBD2. For the CDR3, the DNA is TGTGCCAGCAGTGACTCGGCGGGGGGGCCCACAGATACGCAGTATTTT. Its protein is CASSDSAGGPTDTQYF.